This T cell receptor (beta chain) was documented in a study of CD4 and CD8 cells across lung adenocarcinoma regions. The patients had localized lung adenocarcinoma, a non-small cell subtype. TCRdb recomputed calls from the PCR reads with MiXCR, one row per CDR3 protein. The sample includes approximately 7,700 distinct CDR3 sequences, about 56% of them seen just once. Germline V gene sequence: CDR1 ENHRY, CDR2 SYGVKD. This CDR3 region has 14 residues. This sequence originates from a female donor with lung adenocarcinoma. The CD4 and CD8 labels of this study may be unreliable. Sequencing was performed on CD4+ T cells from the center of a lung tumor. The chain links TRBV10-3 to TRBJ2-5, with a possible D match to TRBD2 (5 bases). In DNA form, the CDR3 reads TGTGCGGGGAGCCCATGCCCCGGCGCAGAGACCCAGTACTTC. Translated, it gives CAGSPCPGAETQYF.